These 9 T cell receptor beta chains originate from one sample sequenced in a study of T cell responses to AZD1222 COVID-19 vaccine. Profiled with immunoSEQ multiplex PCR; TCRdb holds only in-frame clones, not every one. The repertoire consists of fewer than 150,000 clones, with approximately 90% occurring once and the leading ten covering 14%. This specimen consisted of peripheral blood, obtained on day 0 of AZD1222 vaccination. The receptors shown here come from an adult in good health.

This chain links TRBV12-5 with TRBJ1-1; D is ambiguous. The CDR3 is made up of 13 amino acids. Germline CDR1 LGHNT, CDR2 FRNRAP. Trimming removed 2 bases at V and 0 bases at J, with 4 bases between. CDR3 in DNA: TGTGCTAGTGGTTTGAACGTGAACACTGAAGCTTTCTTT. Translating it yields CASGLNVNTEAFF.

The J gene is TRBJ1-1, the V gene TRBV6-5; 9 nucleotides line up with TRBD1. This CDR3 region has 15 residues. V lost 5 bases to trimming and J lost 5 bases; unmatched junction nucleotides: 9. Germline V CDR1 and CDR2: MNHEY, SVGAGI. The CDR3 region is CASSPTGTGWTEAFF. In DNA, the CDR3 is TGTGCCAGCAGTCCAACCGGGACAGGGTGGACTGAAGCTTTCTTT.

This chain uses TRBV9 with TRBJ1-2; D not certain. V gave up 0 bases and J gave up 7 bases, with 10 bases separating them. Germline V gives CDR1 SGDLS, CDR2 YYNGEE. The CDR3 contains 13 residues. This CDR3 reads CASSVVVAGGYTF. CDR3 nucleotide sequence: TGTGCCAGCAGCGTAGTAGTCGCAGGTGGCTACACCTTC.

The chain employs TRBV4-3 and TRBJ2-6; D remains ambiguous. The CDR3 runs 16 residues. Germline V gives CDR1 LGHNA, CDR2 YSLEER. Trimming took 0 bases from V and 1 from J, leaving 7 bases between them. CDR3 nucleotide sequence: TGCGCCAGCAGCCAAGATCCGGTATCTGGGGCCAACGTCCTGACTTTC. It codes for CASSQDPVSGANVLTF.

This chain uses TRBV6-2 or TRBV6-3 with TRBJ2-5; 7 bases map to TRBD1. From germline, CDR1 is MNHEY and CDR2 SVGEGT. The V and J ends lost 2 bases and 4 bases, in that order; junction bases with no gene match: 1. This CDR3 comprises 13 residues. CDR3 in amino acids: CASSYHRGETQYF. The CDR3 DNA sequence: TGTGCCAGCAGTTACCACAGGGGAGAGACCCAGTACTTC.

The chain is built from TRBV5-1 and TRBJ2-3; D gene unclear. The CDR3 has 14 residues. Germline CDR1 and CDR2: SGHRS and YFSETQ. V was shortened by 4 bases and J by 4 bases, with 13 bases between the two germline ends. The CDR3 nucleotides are TGCGCCAGCAGCGTGGCCCAGGCCCCAGATACGCAGTATTTT. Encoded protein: CASSVAQAPDTQYF. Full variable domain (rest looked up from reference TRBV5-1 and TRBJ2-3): KAGVTQTPRYLIKTRGQQVTLSCSPISGHRSVSWYQQTPGQGLQFLFEYFSETQRNKGNFPGRFSGRQFSNSRSEMNVSTLELGDSALYLCASSVAQAPDTQYFGPGTRLTVL.

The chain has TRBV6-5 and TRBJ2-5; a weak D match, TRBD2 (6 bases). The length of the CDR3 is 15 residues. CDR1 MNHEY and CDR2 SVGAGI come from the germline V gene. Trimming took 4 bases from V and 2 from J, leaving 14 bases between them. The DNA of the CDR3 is TGTGCCAGCAGTTCGATAGGACTATCTCAAGAGACCCAGTACTTC. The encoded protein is CASSSIGLSQETQYF.

For the CDR3, the DNA is TGTGCCAGCAGCTTAGCGAGGAGGCATAACAATGAGCAGTTCTTC. Amino acid sequence: CASSLARRHNNEQFF. The chain is built from TRBV7-8 and TRBJ2-1, with D tentatively TRBD2 (5 bases). The germline V gene encodes CDR1 SGHVS and CDR2 FQNEAQ. V shed 0 bases and J shed 5 bases, with 11 bases lying between them. The CDR3 consists of 15 residues. Together with reference TRBV7-8 and TRBJ2-1, the CDR3 gives the full variable domain: GAGVSQSPRYKVAKRGQDVALRCDPISGHVSLFWYQQALGQGPEFLTYFQNEAQLDKSGLPSDRFFAERPEGSVSTLKIQRTQQEDSAVYLCASSLARRHNNEQFFGPGTRLTVL.

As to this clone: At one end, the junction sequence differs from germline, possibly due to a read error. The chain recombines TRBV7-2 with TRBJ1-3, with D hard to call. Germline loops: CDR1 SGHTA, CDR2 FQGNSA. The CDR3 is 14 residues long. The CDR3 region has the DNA TGTGCCAGCAGCTTCGAGCGCTCTAGAAACACCATATATTTT. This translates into CASSFERSRNTIYF.